Sequencing of this T cell receptor beta chain was carried out in a study of cytomegalovirus exposure and HLA in healthy donors. Study conclusions and caveats: Researchers counted over 150 TCR beta chains as cytomegalovirus-associated. Later analysis showed TCR association rates varying by HLA locus, highest for DRB1 and lowest for HLA-C. Most subjects had HLA-A and HLA-B alleles reportedly predicted accurately by TCR beta sequences. A later analysis linked a missense variant in DCLRE1C to the trimming of TCR beta V and J genes.

About this clone: Antigen unknown.

Losses at the gene ends were 9 bases for V and 5 bases for J; bases not matched to a gene: 7. Looked up from germline, CDR1 is MNHEY and CDR2 is SVGAGI. The CDR3 runs 14 residues. The PCR had 60 Vbeta and 13 Jbeta primers. Here immunoSEQ multiplex PCR was the method, and the copy in TCRdb shows in-frame clones only, minus some. Of over 150,000 clones in the sample, around 80% were seen once. Sequencing used PBMCs. V gene TRBV6-5 combines with J gene TRBJ1-5; TRBD1 matches 10 bases. The origin of this receptor is a male donor in good health and CMV-seronegative. CDR3 loop: CASRQGASDQPQHF. For the CDR3, the DNA is TGTGCCAGTAGACAGGGGGCGAGCGATCAGCCCCAGCATTTT.